This T cell receptor beta chain is drawn from a study of technical replicates of blood from several donors. Sequencing was performed with immunoSEQ multiplex PCR; in TCRdb, only in-frame clones are kept and a portion is missing. The data hold about 83,000 clones, with 95% to 97% observed a single time. The germline CDR1 and CDR2 sequences are LGHNA and YNFKEQ. CDR3 size: 16 residues. The trim removed 4 bases at V and 6 bases at J, leaving 9 bases unmatched. This sequence joins TRBV4-2 and TRBJ2-1; 10 bases align to TRBD2. Sample: T cells isolated from PBMCs. The TCR comes from a human donor in good health. This chain's CDR3 is CASSLSVAGGPNEQFF. As DNA, the CDR3 is TGTGCCAGCAGCCTATCTGTAGCGGGAGGACCCAATGAGCAGTTCTTC.